This T cell receptor (beta chain) was observed in a study of blood T cell repertoires in COVID-19. The overall study: Collection of acute and convalescent COVID-19 samples took place in the United States, Italy and Spain.

The V gene lost 4 bases and the J gene lost 3 bases, with 8 bases spanning the gap. The CDR3 extends over 12 amino acids. The germline V gene encodes CDR1 SGHDT and CDR2 YYEEEE. TCRdb's table, derived via immunoSEQ multiplex PCR, lists solely in-frame clones and lacks some. The sample contains more than 85,000 clones, roughly 80% of which appear only once. Comment on this clone: In the same sample, other DNA sequences code for this CDR3.

Sequencing was done on a sample of peripheral blood. This clonotype originated in a woman aged 70-85 years with acute or convalescent COVID-19. The chain links TRBV5-6 to TRBJ2-7; possibly TRBD2 for D (5 bases). The CDR3 DNA follows: TGTGCCAGCAGCGGCGCGGGCTACGAGCAGTACTTC. Translating it yields CASSGAGYEQYF. The full variable domain, with the rest looked up from reference TRBV5-6 and TRBJ2-7, is DAGVTQSPTHLIKTRGQQVTLRCSPKSGHDTVSWYQQALGQGPQFIFQYYEEEERQRGNFPDRFSGHQFPNYSSELNVNALLLGDSALYLCASSGAGYEQYFGPGTRLTVT.